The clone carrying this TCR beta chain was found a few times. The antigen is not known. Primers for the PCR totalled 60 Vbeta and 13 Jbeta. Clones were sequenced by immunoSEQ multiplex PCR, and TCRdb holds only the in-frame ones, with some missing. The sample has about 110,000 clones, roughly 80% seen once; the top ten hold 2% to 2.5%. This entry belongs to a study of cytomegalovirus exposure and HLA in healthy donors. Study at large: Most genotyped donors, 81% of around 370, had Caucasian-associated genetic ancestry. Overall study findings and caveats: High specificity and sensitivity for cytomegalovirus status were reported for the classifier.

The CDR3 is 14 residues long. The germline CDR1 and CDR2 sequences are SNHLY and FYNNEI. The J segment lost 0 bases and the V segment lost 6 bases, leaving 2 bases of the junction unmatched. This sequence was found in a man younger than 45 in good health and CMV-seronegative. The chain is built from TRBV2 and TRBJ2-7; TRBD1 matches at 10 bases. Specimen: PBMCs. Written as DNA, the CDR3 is TGTGCCAGCAGAGGACAGGGGGTCTCCTACGAGCAGTACTTC. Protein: CASRGQGVSYEQYF. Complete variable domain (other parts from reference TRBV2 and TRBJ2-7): EPEVTQTPSHQVTQMGQEVILRCVPISNHLYFYWYRQILGQKVEFLVSFYNNEISEKSEIFDDQFSVERPDGSNFTLKIRSTKLEDSAMYFCASRGQGVSYEQYFGPGTRLTVT.